These 16 T cell receptor beta chains came from one sample sequenced in a study of T cells in Graves' hyperthyroidism and ophthalmopathy. The TCR beta CDR3 regions underwent amplification using RNA transcripts as the source. The TCR CDR3 first-round RT-PCR relied on the HTBI primer set. TCRdb re-derived calls from the multiplex PCR reads in MiXCR, one entry per CDR3 protein. The sample has about 270,000 distinct CDR3 sequences, about 20% seen once. Specimen: blood. These receptors all stem from a man aged 25-45 years with Graves' ophthalmopathy.

V is TRBV7-2 and J is TRBJ2-1; no clear D gene. From germline, CDR1 is SGHTA and CDR2 FQGNSA. Trimming shortened V by 5 bases and J by 3 bases, and 17 bases separated the two germline ends. The CDR3 is made up of 16 amino acids. The CDR3 loop is CASSPEAADFYNEQFF. The CDR3 DNA follows: TGTGCCAGCAGCCCCGAGGCGGCAGACTTCTACAATGAGCAGTTCTTC.

The gene calls are TRBV6-2 or TRBV6-3 and TRBJ1-2; D gene unclear. The CDR3 totals 15 residues. CDR1 is MNHEY, CDR2 SVGEGT, per germline. Trimming pared 2 bases from V and 7 bases from J, leaving 17 bases between. CDR3 coding DNA: TGTGCCAGCAGTTACACACCCGGGTCACTACTTGGCTACACCTTC. Its translation is CASSYTPGSLLGYTF.

J is TRBJ1-5 and V is TRBV7-3; D not certain. The V gene's germline CDR1 is SGHTA and CDR2 FQGTGA. This CDR3 spans 17 amino acids. V lost 5 bases and J lost 1, with 18 bases in between. The CDR3 reads CASSPTTGWWSNQPQHF. As DNA, the CDR3 is TGTGCCAGCAGCCCAACTACGGGATGGTGGAGCAATCAGCCCCAGCATTTT.

The rearrangement uses TRBV20-1 and TRBJ2-7, with D unresolved. The CDR3 is 11 residues long. V lost 4 bases to trimming and J lost 2 bases, with 6 bases between them. CDR1 and CDR2 from the germline V gene are DFQATT and SNEGSKA (reference sequence). In DNA form, the CDR3 reads TGCAGTGCTAAGGGTGCCTACGAGCAGTACTTC. This encodes CSAKGAYEQYF.

The V gene is TRBV12-3 or TRBV12-4, the J gene TRBJ2-1; D uncertain. This CDR3 has 15 amino acids. Trimming pared 6 bases from V and 0 bases from J, leaving 12 bases between. This chain's CDR3 is CASRIGLSSYNEQFF. Here the CDR3 DNA reads TGTGCCAGCAGAATCGGTCTTAGCTCCTACAATGAGCAGTTCTTC.

This clonotype was seen many times. This CDR3 is CATEGPQADTQYF. CDR3 bases: TGTGCCACCGAGGGACCCCAGGCAGATACGCAGTATTTT. The genes are TRBV24-1 and TRBJ2-3; D possibly matches TRBD1 or TRBD2 (5 bases each). V was trimmed by 9 bases and J by 4 bases, leaving 13 bases between them. The CDR3 has 13 residues. The germline CDR1 and CDR2 sequences are KGHDR and SFDVKD.

Only a few counts were recorded for this clonotype. The V gene is TRBV30, the J gene TRBJ1-4; TRBD1 agrees at 8 bases. The junction had 6 bases not matched to a gene; V was cut back by 2 bases and J by 7 bases. This CDR3 is 14 amino acids long. Germline V gives CDR1 GTSNPN, CDR2 SVGIG (reference sequence). The CDR3 spells CAWSLGTGVEKLFF. DNA for the CDR3: TGTGCCTGGAGTCTTGGGACAGGCGTTGAAAAACTGTTTTTT.

This clonotype was detected a few times. The chain uses TRBV14 and TRBJ2-1; the match to TRBD2 covers 9 bases. The CDR3 contains 16 residues. Losses at the gene ends were 4 bases for V and 7 bases for J; bases not matched to a gene: 11. The germline V gene encodes CDR1 SGHDN and CDR2 FVKESK. The CDR3 region has the DNA TGTGCCAGCAGCCTACAACGCGGGAGGGCGTGGAATGAGCAGTTCTTC. The encoded protein is CASSLQRGRAWNEQFF.

The rearrangement joins TRBV19 to TRBJ2-1; 13 nucleotides match TRBD2. The CDR3 spans 15 residues. From germline, CDR1 is LNHDA and CDR2 SQIVND (reference sequence). With 7 bases clipped from V and 6 bases from J, the junction kept 6 bases outside the gene matches. CDR3 bases: TGTGCCAGTAATATGGGACTAGCGGGGCTCAATGAGCAGTTCTTC. This sequence encodes CASNMGLAGLNEQFF.

The V and J genes are TRBV6-1 and TRBJ1-1; D perhaps matches TRBD1 (5 bases). There are 12 residues in the CDR3. With 8 bases removed from V and 1 base from J, the gap between germline ends came to 8 bases. Looked up from germline, CDR1 is MNHNS and CDR2 is SASEGT. CDR3: CASETANTEAFF. The CDR3 region has the DNA TGTGCCAGCGAGACAGCGAACACTGAAGCTTTCTTT.

This rearrangement joins TRBV5-1 to TRBJ2-1; 10 bases fit TRBD1. Germline V gene data show CDR1 as SGHRS and CDR2 as YFSETQ. The ends lost 4 bases at V and 10 bases at J; junction bases unmatched: 11. The CDR3 has 15 amino acids. The CDR3 here is CASSGVTGGVTEQFF. CDR3 nucleotide sequence: TGCGCCAGCAGCGGGGTGACAGGGGGCGTTACAGAGCAGTTCTTC.

This clonotype was seen a handful of times. A read error may explain this, as a much larger clone is one base away. The genes are TRBV2 and TRBJ2-3; D may be TRBD1 (5 bases). The CDR3 sequence is 15 residues long. Per germline, CDR1 SNHLY and CDR2 FYNNEI. Trimming shortened V by 4 bases and J by 0 bases, and 11 bases separated the two germline ends. CDR3 sequence: CASSGGTGSTDTQYF. CDR3 coding DNA: TGTGCCAGCAGTGGAGGAACAGGTAGCACAGATACGCAGTATTTT.

V is TRBV7-2 and J is TRBJ2-3; no reliable D call. This CDR3 comprises 14 residues. V lost 5 bases, J lost 0 bases, and 9 bases lay in between. The germline V gene has CDR1 SGHTA and CDR2 FQGNSA. CDR3 protein: CASSVYESTDTQYF. The CDR3 region has the DNA TGTGCCAGCAGCGTCTACGAGAGCACAGATACGCAGTATTTT.

The chain uses TRBV5-1 and TRBJ1-4, with a weak D call TRBD1 (6 bases). The CDR3 is 14 residues long. The germline gives CDR1 SGHRS, CDR2 YFSETQ. V lost 3 bases to trimming and J lost 4 bases, with 10 bases between them. This CDR3 is CASSSGQNNEKLFF. The DNA of the CDR3 is TGCGCCAGCAGCTCTGGACAGAATAATGAAAAACTGTTTTTT.

This clonotype has only a few counts. This sequence joins TRBV28 and TRBJ2-1; D remains ambiguous. Germline V lookup: CDR1 MDHEN, CDR2 SYDVKM. The CDR3 is made up of 15 amino acids. V lost 3 bases to trimming and J lost 10 bases, with 19 bases between them. The CDR3, as DNA: TGTGCCAGCAGTTTTTTTACGGCCCCCGGAAGCGAGCAGTTCTTC. This sequence encodes CASSFFTAPGSEQFF.

This clonotype was picked up a small number of times. The CDR3 nucleotides are TGTGCCAGCAGTTCAGGGGTGAGCACAGATACGCAGTATTTT. This translates into CASSSGVSTDTQYF. This sequence joins TRBV25-1 and TRBJ2-3; weak D call: TRBD1 (6 bases). The V end was cut by 5 bases, the J end by 0 bases, with 9 bases between. The germline V gene encodes CDR1 MGHDK and CDR2 SYGVNS. The CDR3 consists of 14 residues.